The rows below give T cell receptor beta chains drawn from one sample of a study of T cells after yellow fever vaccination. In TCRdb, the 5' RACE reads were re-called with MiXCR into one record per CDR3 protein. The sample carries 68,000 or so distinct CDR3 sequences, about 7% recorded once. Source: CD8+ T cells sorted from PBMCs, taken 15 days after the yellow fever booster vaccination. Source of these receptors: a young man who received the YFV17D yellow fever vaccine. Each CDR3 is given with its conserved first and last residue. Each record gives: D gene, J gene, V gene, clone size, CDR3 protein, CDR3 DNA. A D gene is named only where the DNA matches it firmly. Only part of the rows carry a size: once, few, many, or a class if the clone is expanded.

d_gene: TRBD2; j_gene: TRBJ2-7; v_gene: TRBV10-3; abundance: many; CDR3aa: CAISEVSGRSSYEQYF; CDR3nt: TGTGCCATCAGTGAGGTTAGCGGGAGAAGCTCCTACGAGCAGTACTTC
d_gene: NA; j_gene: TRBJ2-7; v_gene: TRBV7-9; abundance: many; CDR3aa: CASSFAPRDSYEQYF; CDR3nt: TGTGCCAGCAGCTTCGCACCCCGGGACTCCTACGAGCAGTACTTC
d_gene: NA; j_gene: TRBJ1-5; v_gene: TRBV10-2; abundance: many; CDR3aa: CASSESFLGYQPQHF; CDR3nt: TGCGCCAGCAGTGAGTCTTTCCTGGGCTATCAGCCCCAGCATTTT
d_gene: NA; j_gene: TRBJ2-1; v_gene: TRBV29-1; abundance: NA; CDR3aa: CSVSLGHSSGNEQFF; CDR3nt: TGCAGCGTTTCATTGGGACATAGTTCGGGCAATGAGCAGTTCTTC
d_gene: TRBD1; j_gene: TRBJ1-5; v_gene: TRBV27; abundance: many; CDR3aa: CASSPSGGLGQPQHF; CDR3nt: TGTGCCAGCAGTCCCTCAGGGGGGCTAGGGCAGCCCCAGCATTTT
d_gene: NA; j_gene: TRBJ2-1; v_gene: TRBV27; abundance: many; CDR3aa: CASSTGGPYNEQFF; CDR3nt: TGTGCCAGCAGCACCGGCGGCCCTTACAATGAGCAGTTCTTC
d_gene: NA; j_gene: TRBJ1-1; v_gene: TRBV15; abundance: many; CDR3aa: CATSREEGSTEAFF; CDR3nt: TGTGCCACCAGCAGAGAAGAGGGAAGCACTGAAGCTTTCTTT
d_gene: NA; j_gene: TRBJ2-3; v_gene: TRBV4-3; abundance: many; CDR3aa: CASSQNTAPGAGDTQYF; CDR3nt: TGCGCCAGCAGCCAAAATACGGCTCCAGGGGCGGGAGATACGCAGTATTTT
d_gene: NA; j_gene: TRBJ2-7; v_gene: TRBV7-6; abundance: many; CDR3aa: CASTPGWGDAYEQYF; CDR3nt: TGTGCCAGCACCCCGGGATGGGGAGATGCCTACGAGCAGTACTTC
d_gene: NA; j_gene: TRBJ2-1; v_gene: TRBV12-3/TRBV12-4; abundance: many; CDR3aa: CASSLTQGRSNEQFF; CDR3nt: TGTGCCAGCAGTTTAACACAGGGGAGGTCGAATGAGCAGTTCTTC
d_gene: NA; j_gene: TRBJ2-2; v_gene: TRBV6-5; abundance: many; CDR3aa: CASSLRTGTGELFF; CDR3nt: TGTGCCAGCAGTTTACGGACGGGCACCGGGGAGCTGTTTTTT
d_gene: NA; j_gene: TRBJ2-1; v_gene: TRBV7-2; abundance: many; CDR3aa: CASRMVSGEQFF; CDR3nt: TGTGCCAGCAGGATGGTTAGCGGAGAGCAGTTCTTC
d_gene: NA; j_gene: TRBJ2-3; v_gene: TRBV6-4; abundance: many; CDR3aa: CASSETGEESDTQYF; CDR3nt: TGTGCCAGCAGTGAAACGGGAGAGGAATCAGATACGCAGTATTTT
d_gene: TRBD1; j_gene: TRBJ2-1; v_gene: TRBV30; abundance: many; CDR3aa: CAWMTGQGQNEQFF; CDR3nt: TGTGCCTGGATGACGGGACAGGGACAAAATGAGCAGTTCTTC
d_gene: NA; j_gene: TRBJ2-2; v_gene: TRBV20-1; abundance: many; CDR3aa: CSAITGHTGELFF; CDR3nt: TGCAGTGCAATCACAGGGCACACCGGGGAGCTGTTTTTT
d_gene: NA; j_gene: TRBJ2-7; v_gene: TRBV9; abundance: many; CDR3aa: CASSSAGEYEQYF; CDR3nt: TGTGCCAGCAGCAGCGCAGGGGAATACGAGCAGTACTTC
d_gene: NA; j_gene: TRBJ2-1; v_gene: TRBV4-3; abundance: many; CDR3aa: CASSQDRTNEQFF; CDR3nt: TGCGCCAGCAGCCAAGATCGTACCAATGAGCAGTTCTTC
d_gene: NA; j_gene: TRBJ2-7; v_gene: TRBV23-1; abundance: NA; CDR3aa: CASSQSRKQYF; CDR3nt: TGCGCCAGCAGTCAATCAAGGAAGCAGTACTTC
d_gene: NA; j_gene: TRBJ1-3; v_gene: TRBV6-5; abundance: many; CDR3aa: CASSYRSLADGNTIYF; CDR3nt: TGTGCCAGCAGTTACAGGTCTCTGGCGGACGGAAACACCATATATTTT
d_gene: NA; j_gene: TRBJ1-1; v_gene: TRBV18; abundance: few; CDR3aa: CASSGAFKGTEAFF; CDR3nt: TGTGCCAGCTCCGGGGCCTTCAAGGGCACTGAAGCTTTCTTT
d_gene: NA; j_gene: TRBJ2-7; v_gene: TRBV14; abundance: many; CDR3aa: CASSHILATQTYEQYF; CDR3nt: TGTGCCAGCAGCCATATCCTAGCGACCCAGACCTACGAGCAGTACTTC
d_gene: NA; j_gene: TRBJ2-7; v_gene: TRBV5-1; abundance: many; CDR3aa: CASSLGGYLYEQYF; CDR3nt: TGCGCCAGCAGCTTGGGGGGCTATCTATACGAGCAGTACTTC
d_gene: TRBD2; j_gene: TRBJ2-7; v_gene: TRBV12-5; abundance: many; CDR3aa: CASGPREGPPPGEQYF; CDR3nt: TGTGCTAGTGGCCCCAGGGAGGGCCCACCCCCGGGTGAGCAGTACTTC
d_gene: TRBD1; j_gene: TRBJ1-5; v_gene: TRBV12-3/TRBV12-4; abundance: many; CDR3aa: CASSYSQGDQPQHF; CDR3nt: TGTGCCAGCAGTTATAGTCAGGGGGACCAGCCCCAGCATTTT
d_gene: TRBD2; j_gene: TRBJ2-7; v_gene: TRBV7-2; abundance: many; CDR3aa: CASSLWTSGTYEQYF; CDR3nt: TGTGCCAGCAGCTTGTGGACTAGCGGAACCTACGAGCAGTACTTC